This T cell receptor (beta chain) is drawn from a study of blood T cell repertoires in COVID-19 (dated by TCRdb to between 2020 and 2021). For the study in its entirety: Samples covering the acute and convalescent phases of COVID-19 were provided by collaborators in the United States, Italy and Spain. The material from the prospective study consisted of cDNA or gDNA derived from T cells, B-cell-depleted T cells, or PBMCs. Subjects who had been exposed to COVID-19, were actively infected with it, or had recovered from it provided the deeply sampled blood TCRbeta repertoires that made up the dataset. The repertoires were released in a freely available public database intended as a resource for research on the immune response to SARS-CoV-2. The samples were drawn from two sources: the first 160 participants of the ongoing ImmuneRACE study, and 1,254 subjects contributed by 6 global collaborators. A de-identified subject ID, COVID-19 status, age in years and sex were almost always included in the sample metadata. Where available, HLA class I and class II types were taken from metadata supplied by the sample provider and were not determined by assay-based typing.

As concerns this clone: No cognate antigen has been identified for it. One base away there is no much larger clone; base qualities are not given.

The collaborating institutions used their own protocols to collect whole blood in K2EDTA tubes. For TCRbeta analysis, collaborator samples were shipped as frozen whole blood, as isolated PBMCs, or as DNA extracted from either sample type. V ends up 0 bases short and J 11 bases short, with an unmatched junction base count of 6. Per the germline V gene (reference sequence), LGHDT is the CDR1 and YNNKEL is the CDR2. The CDR3 contains 15 residues, cysteine and phenylalanine counted. Only CDR3 DNA remains: 45 bases, in frame from the first base. The immunoSEQ Assay, a bias-controlled multiplex PCR, was used to amplify TCRbeta CDR3 regions from genomic DNA. Regarding the original processing steps: Nucleated cell counts per sample were estimated from amplification of reference gene primers within the assay. To quantify the absolute abundance of each unique TCRbeta CDR3 rearrangement, sequence reads were collapsed and filtered. For each sample, productive Simpson clonality was calculated as the square root of Simpson's diversity index over productive rearrangements. TCRdb took this table from immuneACCESS and kept in-frame rearrangements with V and J called. Such tables lack part of the clones; where checked against another copy, unresolved V genes explain under half of the gap, and the rest is unexplained. The V and J calls and clone size were taken over from that table, and D and trimming were inferred from the DNA. Here the sample has about 68,000 clones; roughly 88% occur a single time. The leading ten clones occupy 2% to 2.5% of the sample.

Study-wide findings and limitations: The quantity of clinical and demographic metadata differed by source and by participant and was supplied without curation.

Specimen: peripheral blood. This TCR came from a human donor in a cohort sampled during active COVID-19. Rearrangement joined TRBV3-1 (or the pseudogene TRBV3-2) to TRBJ2-5, and 13 junction bases match TRBD2. DNA sequence: TGTGCCAGCAGCCAAGATCTGACACTAGCGGGGGGGCAGTACTTC. The translation is CASSQDLTLAGGQYF.